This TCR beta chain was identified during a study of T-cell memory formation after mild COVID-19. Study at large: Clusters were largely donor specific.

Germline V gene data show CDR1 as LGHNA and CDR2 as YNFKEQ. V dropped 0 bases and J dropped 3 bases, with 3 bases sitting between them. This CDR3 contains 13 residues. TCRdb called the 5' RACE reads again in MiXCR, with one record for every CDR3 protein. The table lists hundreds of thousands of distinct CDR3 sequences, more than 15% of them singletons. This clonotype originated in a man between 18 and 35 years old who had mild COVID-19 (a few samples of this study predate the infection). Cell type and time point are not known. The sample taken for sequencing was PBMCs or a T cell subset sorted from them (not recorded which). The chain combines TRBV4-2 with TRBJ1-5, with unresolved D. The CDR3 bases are TGTGCCAGCAGCCAAGACTACAATCAGCCCCAGCATTTT. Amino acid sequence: CASSQDYNQPQHF.